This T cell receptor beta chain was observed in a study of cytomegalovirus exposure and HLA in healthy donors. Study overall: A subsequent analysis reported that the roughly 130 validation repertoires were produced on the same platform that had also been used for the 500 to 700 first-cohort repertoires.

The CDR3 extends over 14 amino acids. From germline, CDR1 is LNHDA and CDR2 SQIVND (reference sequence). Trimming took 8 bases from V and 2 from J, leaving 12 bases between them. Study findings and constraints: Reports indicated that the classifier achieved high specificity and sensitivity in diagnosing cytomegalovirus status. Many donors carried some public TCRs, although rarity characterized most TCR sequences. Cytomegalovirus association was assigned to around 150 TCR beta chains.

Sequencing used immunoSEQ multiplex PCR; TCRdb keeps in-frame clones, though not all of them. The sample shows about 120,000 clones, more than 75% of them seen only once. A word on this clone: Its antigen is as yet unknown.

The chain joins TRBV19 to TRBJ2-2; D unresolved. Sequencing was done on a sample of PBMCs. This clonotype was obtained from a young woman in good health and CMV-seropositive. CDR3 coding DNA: TGTGCCAGTGGGCCAGACCTAAACACCGGGGAGCTGTTTTTT. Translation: CASGPDLNTGELFF.